This entry lists 13 T cell receptor beta chains sequenced from one sample in a study of human T cells and chemical hapten exposure. Time point in this sample: patch test 2, 6 weeks after DPC sensitization. Stated treatment: therapeutic diphenylcyclopropenone sensitization with weekly scalp DPC. TCRdb used MiXCR to reprocess the RACE reads, holding one entry per CDR3 protein. The profile shows 70,000 to 90,000 distinct CDR3 sequences, around 9.3% of them singletons. Sequencing used whole blood, obtained in connection with sensitization to the hapten diphenylcyclopropenone (DPC). These receptors came from a woman between 45 and 60 years old with alopecia areata. Some clones in this sample may be carry-over from other donors' samples.

This clonotype has only a few counts. The chain recombines TRBV7-9 with TRBJ1-6; no clear D. The CDR3 runs to 12 residues. V was trimmed by 5 bases and J by 7 bases, leaving 6 bases between them. CDR1 and CDR2 from the germline V gene are SEHNR and FQNEAQ (reference sequence). CDR3 sequence (DNA): TGTGCCAGCAGCCAACTCAATTCACCCCTCCACTTT. Its translation is CASSQLNSPLHF.

This clonotype came up many times. The chain has TRBV18 and TRBJ1-1; maybe TRBD1 (5 bases). Trimming took 0 bases from V and 7 from J, leaving 15 bases between them. This CDR3 contains 15 residues. CDR1 is KGHSH, CDR2 LQKENI, per germline. The CDR3 DNA reads as TGTGCCAGCTCACCACCTTTCGGGGGTCAGGGTGAAGCTTTCTTT. It codes for CASSPPFGGQGEAFF. Combining the CDR3 with reference TRBV18 and TRBJ1-1 gives the whole variable domain NAGVMQNPRHLVRRRGQEARLRCSPMKGHSHVYWYRQLPEEGLKFMVYLQKENIIDESGMPKERFSAEFPKEGPSILRIQQVVRGDSAAYFCASSPPFGGQGEAFFGQGTRLTVV.

This clonotype has at least ten counts. The chain recombines TRBV4-3 with TRBJ2-2, with 8 bases aligning to TRBD2. Trimming cost V 0 bases and J 4 bases; bases outside gene matches: 7. The CDR3 sequence is 17 residues long. Germline V gene sequence: CDR1 LGHNA, CDR2 YSLEER. CDR3 residues: CASSQDKGLGATGELFF. The CDR3 bases are TGCGCCAGCAGCCAAGACAAGGGACTAGGGGCCACCGGGGAGCTGTTTTTT.

The chain employs TRBV20-1 and TRBJ2-1; 10 bases fit TRBD2. Trimming at V came to 1 base and at J to 2 bases, leaving 5 bases not matched to a gene. The CDR3 contains 16 residues. The germline CDR1 and CDR2 sequences are DFQATT and SNEGSKA (reference sequence). The CDR3 nucleotides read TGCAGTGCTAGAGTCCTAGCGGGGGAACCCTACAATGAGCAGTTCTTC. Its translation is CSARVLAGEPYNEQFF.

This clonotype was seen only a few times. CDR3 sequence (DNA): TGCAGTGCTAACAAGGGGAGTTTAAGGAGGTACGAGCAGTACTTC. Residues: CSANKGSLRRYEQYF. The chain couples TRBV20-1 to TRBJ2-7, with D tentatively TRBD1 or TRBD2 (5 bases each). This CDR3 has 15 amino acids. Germline V CDR1 and CDR2: DFQATT, SNEGSKA (reference sequence). Trimming left V 4 bases short and J 4 bases short, with 20 bases between.

This clonotype was seen many times. The CDR3 region has the DNA TGTGCCAGCTCAACAACAGATACGCAGTATTTT. Protein product: CASSTTDTQYF. The V call is TRBV18, the J call TRBJ2-3; D is uncertain. CDR3 length equals 11 residues. CDR1 and CDR2 (germline): KGHSH, LQKENI. V shed 5 bases and J shed 3 bases, with 3 bases lying between them.

This clonotype was observed at least ten times. J is TRBJ2-7 and V is TRBV3-1, with TRBD1 identical over 8 bases. The ends lost 4 bases at V and 5 bases at J; junction bases unmatched: 7. This CDR3 spans 14 amino acids. The germline CDR1 and CDR2 sequences are LGHDT and YNNKEL (reference sequence). The CDR3 coding sequence is TGTGCCAGCAGCCTCCAGGGGGCTTCCCACGAGCAGTACTTC. Encoded protein: CASSLQGASHEQYF.

The chain couples TRBV3-1 to TRBJ2-5; 7 positions agree with TRBD2. Germline V gives CDR1 LGHDT, CDR2 YNNKEL (reference sequence). Trimming took 5 bases from V and 6 from J; bases not matched to a gene: 9. The CDR3 is made up of 14 amino acids. The CDR3 region has the DNA TGTGCCAGCAGCTCCCGGACTAGTGCGAAGACCCAGTACTTC. It translates to CASSSRTSAKTQYF.

This clonotype was seen only a few times. The chain uses TRBV11-2 and TRBJ2-1; D might be TRBD2 (6 bases). The germline CDR1 and CDR2 sequences are SGHAT and FQNNGV. V was cut by 3 bases and J by 4 bases, with 13 bases left in between. The CDR3 runs to 15 residues. This chain's CDR3 is CASSFNRGKYNEQFF. For the CDR3, the DNA is TGTGCCAGCAGCTTTAACCGCGGGAAGTACAATGAGCAGTTCTTC. The variable domain in full, with the rest retrieved from reference TRBV11-2 and TRBJ2-1, is EAGVAQSPRYKIIEKRQSVAFWCNPISGHATLYWYQQILGQGPKLLIQFQNNGVVDDSQLPKDRFSAERLKGVDSTLKIQPAKLEDSAVYLCASSFNRGKYNEQFFGPGTRLTVL.

CDR3 protein: CSARGDSSFSHF. CDR3 nucleotides: TGCAGTGCTAGAGGTGACAGCAGCTTTTCCCATTTT. V usage is TRBV20-1 and J usage is TRBJ1-5, with TRBD1 as a possible D gene (5 bases). CDR1 and CDR2 from the germline V gene are DFQATT and SNEGSKA (reference sequence). Trimming stripped 1 base from V and 16 bases from J, with 17 bases between. CDR3 size: 12 residues.

The table lists this clonotype with a few counts. This chain connects TRBV30 to TRBJ2-1; 9 positions match TRBD2. This CDR3 spans 16 amino acids. Unmatched junction bases numbered 11, after V lost 2 bases and J lost 6 bases. CDR1 and CDR2 (germline): GTSNPN, SVGIG (reference sequence). Here the CDR3 reads CAWSPPSGTWRNEQFF. For the CDR3, the DNA is TGTGCCTGGAGTCCGCCTAGCGGGACTTGGCGCAATGAGCAGTTCTTC.

This clonotype was detected many times. The J gene is TRBJ2-3, the V gene TRBV27; 10 nucleotides match TRBD2. There are 16 residues in the CDR3. Germline values: CDR1 MNHEY, CDR2 SMNVEV (reference sequence). The junction had 5 bases not matched to a gene; V was cut back by 4 bases and J by 1 base. The CDR3 DNA sequence: TGTGCCAGCAGTTCCCCTAGCGGGAGTGGCACAGATACGCAGTATTTT. This codes for CASSSPSGSGTDTQYF.

This clonotype was counted a few times. The genes are TRBV20-1 and TRBJ2-5; 7 bases agree with TRBD2. The J segment lost 0 bases and the V segment lost 2 bases, leaving 6 bases of the junction unmatched. Germline V lookup: CDR1 DFQATT, CDR2 SNEGSKA (reference sequence). This CDR3 has 15 residues. CDR3 in amino acids: CSARPALANQETQYF. CDR3 DNA sequence: TGCAGTGCTAGACCCGCACTAGCGAACCAAGAGACCCAGTACTTC.